This TCR beta chain is from a study of blood T cells in healthy people across ages. Study in general: About one barcoded beta molecule per two T cells was the capture yield of template switching. General observations from the study: No one knew whether donors had CMV, which possibly confounded expanded clonotype changes.

This clonotype has a handful of counts. Its cognate antigen is unknown. V lost 6 bases and J lost 3, with 12 bases in between. This CDR3 spans 13 amino acids. Germline lookup yields CDR1 SGHRS and CDR2 YFSETQ. Donors gave roughly 9.1 milliliters of peripheral blood apiece. PBMCs, at least 6 million per sample, were isolated. Alongside a J-beta primer mix, a sample-barcoded 5' primer served in a second PCR lasting roughly 7 to 11 cycles. Using its own MiXCR run on the 5' RACE reads, TCRdb lists one record per CDR3 protein. The top ten clones hold roughly 8% of a sample with about 1,800,000 distinct CDR3 sequences, 28% of them seen once.

This receptor was taken from a woman aged 25 to 39 in good health. The chain carries TRBV5-1 and TRBJ1-1, with a weak D call TRBD1 (5 bases). Sample: blood. The CDR3 is CASTRQRDTEAFF. CDR3 coding DNA: TGCGCCAGCACACGACAGAGAGACACTGAAGCTTTCTTT.